This is a list of T cell receptor beta chains from one sample in a study of OX40 agonist ivuxolimab in advanced cancers. Libraries were prepared by immunoSEQ multiplex PCR; TCRdb keeps only in-frame clonotypes and omits some of them. The sample shows 68,000 or so clones, almost 85% of them seen only once. Here the sequenced sample was CD4+ or CD8+ T cells sorted from blood, taken in a trial of the OX40 agonist ivuxolimab. All receptors come from an adult with an advanced solid tumor such as melanoma, head and neck, liver or kidney cancer. The CDR3 runs from the conserved cysteine through the conserved F or W. The order of the fields is D gene, J gene, clone size, V gene, CDR3 protein, CDR3 DNA. D genes are given only for firm matches. The size field is filled for only some rows; it gives once, few, many or a size class.

-,TRBJ1-1,-,TRBV28,CASSPGFNTEAFF,TGTGCCAGCAGTCCGGGATTTAACACTGAAGCTTTCTTT
TRBD1,TRBJ2-5,-,TRBV5-1,CASSPGTGRPETQYF,TGCGCCAGCAGCCCTGGGACAGGGCGCCCAGAGACCCAGTACTTC
-,TRBJ2-7,-,TRBV6-1,CASSLQQGRAYEQYF,TGTGCCAGCAGTCTTCAACAGGGCAGGGCCTACGAGCAGTACTTC
-,TRBJ2-5,-,TRBV6-1,CASSPPVRGETQYF,TGTGCCAGCAGTCCCCCCGTCAGGGGTGAGACCCAGTACTTC
-,TRBJ1-2,few,TRBV14,CASSDRIHGYTF,TGTGCCAGCAGCGACAGGATCCATGGCTACACCTTC
TRBD2,TRBJ2-2,few,TRBV5-5,CASSTGGLGKTGELFF,TGTGCCAGCAGCACTGGGGGACTAGGGAAAACCGGGGAGCTGTTTTTT
-,TRBJ1-6,-,TRBV6-5,CASTQMTNSPLHF,TGTGCCAGCACCCAAATGACGAATTCACCCCTCCACTTT
-,TRBJ2-7,-,TRBV5-8,CASSFGGDYVEQYF,TGTGCCAGCAGCTTTGGGGGAGACTACGTGGAGCAGTACTTC
TRBD1,TRBJ1-4,-,TRBV6-5,CASSPGQGKEKLFF,TGTGCCAGCAGTCCAGGACAGGGGAAGGAAAAACTGTTTTTT
TRBD2,TRBJ2-5,-,TRBV30,CAWSSGQETQYF,TGTGCCTGGTCTAGCGGACAAGAGACCCAGTACTTC
TRBD1,TRBJ1-5,-,TRBV6-1,CASRYRGYPDQPQHF,TGTGCCAGCAGATACAGGGGGTATCCCGATCAGCCCCAGCATTTT
-,TRBJ2-2,-,TRBV19,CASSQKTSGRTGELFF,TGTGCCAGTAGTCAAAAAACTTCAGGGAGAACCGGGGAGCTGTTTTTT
-,TRBJ1-2,-,TRBV21-1,CASSTGRQVGGYTF,TGTGCCAGCAGCACAGGCAGACAGGTCGGCGGCTACACCTTC
TRBD1,TRBJ1-4,once,TRBV7-6,CASSLAGGASNEKLFF,TGTGCCAGCAGCTTAGCAGGGGGCGCGTCGAATGAAAAACTGTTTTTT
-,TRBJ2-5,-,TRBV29-1,CSVENLVQGSRAQYF,TGCAGCGTTGAAAATTTAGTGCAGGGCTCGCGGGCCCAGTACTTC
-,TRBJ2-5,medium-sized,TRBV28,CASSLSGQQETQYF,TGTGCCAGCAGTTTATCGGGACAACAAGAGACCCAGTACTTC
-,TRBJ1-2,-,TRBV20-1,CSAREGQDTSF,TGCAGTGCTAGAGAGGGCCAGGATACTTCCTTC
-,TRBJ1-5,-,TRBV9,CASSSSPTGNQPQHF,TGTGCCAGCAGCAGTAGTCCGACCGGGAATCAGCCCCAGCATTTT
-,TRBJ2-3,few,TRBV6-5,CASSRGTDFDTQYF,TGTGCCAGCAGTCGAGGGACCGACTTTGACACGCAGTATTTT
-,TRBJ2-5,-,TRBV18,CASSPLSTRAQETQYF,TGTGCCAGCTCACCACTTTCGACACGGGCCCAAGAGACCCAGTACTTC
-,TRBJ1-5,many,TRBV2,CASSESNQPQHF,TGTGCCAGCAGTGAAAGCAATCAGCCCCAGCATTTT
-,TRBJ2-7,-,TRBV13,CASSLGLGGRYEQYF,TGTGCCAGCAGCTTAGGCCTCGGAGGGCGCTACGAGCAGTACTTC
-,TRBJ1-5,-,TRBV30,CAWSVRGTEPQHF,TGTGCCTGGAGTGTAAGGGGTACGGAGCCCCAGCATTTT
TRBD2,TRBJ2-1,-,TRBV6-1,CASSARLAGVYNEQFF,TGTGCCAGCAGTGCAAGACTAGCGGGGGTATACAATGAGCAGTTCTTC
TRBD1,TRBJ2-7,-,TRBV7-8,CASSLLGGVQYF,TGTGCCAGCAGCTTACTAGGGGGCGTGCAGTACTTC
-,TRBJ1-1,-,TRBV18,CASSPQKQGEAFF,TGTGCCAGCTCACCACAAAAACAGGGTGAAGCTTTCTTT
TRBD2,TRBJ2-2,once,TRBV7-2,CASSLGLAGGNTGELFF,TGTGCCAGCAGCTTGGGACTAGCGGGGGGAAACACCGGGGAGCTGTTTTTT
TRBD2,TRBJ2-7,-,TRBV28,CATWTSGSYEQYF,TGTGCCACCTGGACTAGCGGGAGCTACGAGCAGTACTTC
-,TRBJ1-2,-,TRBV5-1,CASSPSTAAYGYTF,TGCGCCAGCAGCCCAAGCACAGCTGCCTATGGCTACACCTTC
-,TRBJ2-1,-,TRBV7-7,CASSLDTVGGQFF,TGTGCCAGCAGCTTAGATACAGTCGGGGGCCAGTTCTTC
TRBD1,TRBJ1-5,-,TRBV19,CASSETGTGGVQPQHF,TGTGCCAGTAGTGAAACCGGGACAGGGGGTGTTCAGCCCCAGCATTTT
-,TRBJ1-2,-,TRBV28,CASSIGQLSYGYTF,TGTGCCAGCAGTATCGGACAGTTAAGCTATGGCTACACCTTC
-,TRBJ1-1,-,TRBV19,CASRPILNTEAFF,TGTGCCAGTAGACCAATCCTGAACACTGAAGCTTTCTTT
-,TRBJ2-7,-,TRBV7-2,CASSPTPWISEQYF,TGTGCCAGCAGCCCTACCCCCTGGATAAGCGAGCAGTACTTC
TRBD1,TRBJ2-7,-,TRBV2,CASSENGQGSYEQYF,TGTGCCAGCAGTGAGAATGGACAGGGCTCCTACGAGCAGTACTTC
-,TRBJ2-2,-,TRBV6-1,CASSELSGWNTGELFF,TGTGCCAGCAGTGAATTGTCGGGGTGGAACACCGGGGAGCTGTTTTTT
-,TRBJ2-5,once,TRBV25-1,CASSAGMGETQYF,TGTGCCAGCAGTGCAGGGATGGGGGAGACCCAGTACTTC
TRBD1,TRBJ2-7,-,TRBV2,CASILRDSPSYEQYF,TGTGCCAGCATTCTCCGGGACAGCCCATCCTACGAGCAGTACTTC
-,TRBJ1-4,-,TRBV5-1,CASSLVLSEKLFF,TGCGCCAGCAGCTTGGTACTCTCTGAAAAACTGTTTTTT
-,TRBJ2-3,-,TRBV15,CATSRESTDTQYF,TGTGCCACCAGCAGAGAGTCCACAGATACGCAGTATTTT
-,TRBJ2-3,-,TRBV19,CAESPREDTQYF,TGTGCCGAGTCCCCTCGCGAAGATACGCAGTATTTT
-,TRBJ2-3,-,TRBV7-6,CASSFWADTQYF,TGTGCCAGCAGCTTTTGGGCGGATACGCAGTATTTT
-,TRBJ2-7,-,TRBV7-9,CASSPVEEQYF,TGTGCCAGCAGCCCCGTCGAGGAGCAGTACTTC
-,TRBJ2-7,-,TRBV11-2,CASSSWDGRSYEQYF,TGTGCCAGCAGCTCGTGGGACGGCCGTTCCTACGAGCAGTACTTC
-,TRBJ1-5,once,TRBV4-1,CASSQAQGSNQPQHF,TGCGCCAGCAGCCAAGCACAGGGAAGCAATCAGCCCCAGCATTTT
-,TRBJ1-5,-,TRBV6-5,CASSYGRSGQPQHF,TGTGCCAGCAGTTACGGACGCAGTGGGCAGCCCCAGCATTTT
-,TRBJ2-7,few,TRBV27,CASRTALRDEQYF,TGTGCCAGCAGAACCGCCCTGCGAGACGAGCAGTACTTC
TRBD2,TRBJ2-1,-,TRBV6-4,CASSDLVKPPGLAGGPLNEQFF,TGTGCCAGCAGTGACCTGGTCAAACCCCCGGGACTAGCGGGAGGGCCACTCAATGAGCAGTTCTTC
TRBD1,TRBJ1-3,-,TRBV9,CASSVRQGPISSGNTIYF,TGTGCCAGCAGCGTACGACAGGGACCGATAAGCTCTGGAAACACCATATATTTT
TRBD1,TRBJ1-2,-,TRBV6-5,CASSPGTGPYGYTF,TGTGCCAGCAGCCCCGGGACAGGGCCCTATGGCTACACCTTC
-,TRBJ2-3,-,TRBV5-1,CASSSTLTSTDTQYF,TGCGCCAGCAGCTCGACACTCACAAGCACAGATACGCAGTATTTT
-,TRBJ2-5,-,TRBV5-4,CASSLGIQETQYF,TGTGCCAGCAGCCTCGGGATCCAAGAGACCCAGTACTTC
-,TRBJ2-5,once,TRBV6-1,CASSDPSKGETQYF,TGTGCCAGCAGTGATCCTAGCAAGGGTGAGACCCAGTACTTC
-,TRBJ2-6,-,TRBV5-1,CASSLEPTGPGAGANVLTF,TGCGCCAGCAGCTTGGAGCCTACAGGCCCCGGGGCTGGGGCCAACGTCCTGACTTTC
-,TRBJ2-3,-,TRBV18,CASSPPGGTRTQYF,TGTGCCAGCTCACCACCGGGGGGCACGCGTACGCAGTATTTT
TRBD2,TRBJ2-1,-,TRBV9,CASSGLAGGGNEQFF,TGTGCCAGCAGCGGACTAGCGGGAGGAGGCAATGAGCAGTTCTTC
-,TRBJ1-6,-,TRBV5-6,CASSLLASSYNSPLHF,TGTGCCAGCAGCTTACTGGCCAGCTCCTATAATTCACCCCTCCACTTT
-,TRBJ2-7,-,TRBV7-2,CASSRVGESYEQYF,TGTGCCAGCAGCCGCGTCGGAGAATCCTACGAGCAGTACTTC
-,TRBJ2-4,-,TRBV19,CASSLDSGGAKNIQYF,TGTGCCAGTAGTCTAGATAGCGGCGGAGCCAAAAACATTCAGTACTTC
TRBD2,TRBJ2-3,-,TRBV27,CASSALSGRRDTQYF,TGTGCCAGCAGTGCACTTAGCGGGAGGCGTGATACGCAGTATTTT